This T cell receptor (beta chain) was sequenced for a study of OX40 agonist ivuxolimab in advanced cancers. At the level of the study: Those enrolled were roughly 85% male, with a mean age of approximately 60 years and ages from roughly 20 to 90.

Whole-study findings and limits: The study found among the lowest clonal expansion in partial responders at 0.1-3.0 mg/kg.

Unmatched junction bases numbered 6, after V lost 3 bases and J lost 0 bases. Germline V gene data show CDR1 as MGHRA and CDR2 as YSYEKL. The CDR3 has 17 residues. Profiling relied on immunoSEQ multiplex PCR, and the TCRdb table lists in-frame clones only, not all of them. The sample gives roughly 100,000 clones, approximately 90% of which show up once; around 1.6% is in the top ten. The cohort excluded patients with autoimmune disease history or systemic immunosuppression. Concerning this clone: Its antigen is not known.

The clonotype was recovered from an adult with an advanced solid tumor such as melanoma, head and neck, liver or kidney cancer. This chain links TRBV4-1 with TRBJ1-1, with 11 bases fitting TRBD1. Sequenced here: CD4+ or CD8+ T cells sorted from blood, sampled in a trial of the OX40 agonist ivuxolimab. This CDR3 reads CASSHNRGQGVNTEAFF. As DNA, the CDR3 is TGCGCCAGCAGCCACAATCGGGGACAGGGGGTGAACACTGAAGCTTTCTTT.